This T cell receptor beta chain was obtained from a study of spatial heterogeneity in lung cancer (dated by TCRdb to between 2018 and 2021). Context from the whole study: More beta-chain than alpha-chain transcripts were consistently detected, likely reflecting higher beta-chain transcript abundance. TCR alpha and beta repertoires were quantitatively compared across multiple tumor regions, matched nontumor lung and blood in non-small cell lung cancer. The study linked features of the TCR repertoire to counts of nonsynonymous mutations, which were determined by whole-exome sequencing of tumor tissue. In the raw uncorrected reads, each unique combination of TCR and UMI appeared more than ten times on average. At surgery, both alpha and beta chains were TCR-sequenced in 200 to 250 tumor regions, about 64 matched nontumor lung samples and some 56 PBMC samples. Here is what the overall study found, with its caveats: Additional single-cell paired TCR alpha and beta sequencing was considered necessary to confirm, at a functional level, the hypothesis that regional TCRs recognize regional mutations. Ubiquitous expanded tumor TCRs showed up in blood more often at tumor resection than at routine follow-up.

The table lists this clonotype with many counts. Its antigen has not been determined. No base quality values were provided; no much bigger clone lies one nucleotide off. The library relied on 5' RACE. Instrument on record: NextSeq 500. To allow correction of PCR and sequencing errors, the TCR library protocol tagged every TCR cDNA molecule with a unique molecular identifier. In the paper's pipeline: Decombinator tools were used for TCR identification, UMI-based error correction and CDR3 extraction. TCRs above a frequency of 2 per 1,000, corresponding to the top 1% of the tumor frequency distribution, were defined as expanded. Renyi diversity was computed with the R vegan package after each repertoire had been subsampled 100 times to 5,000 TCRs. CDR3 similarity networks were built from amino acid triplet string-kernel similarity, connecting CDR3s with pairwise similarity above 0.82. TCRdb trimmed the raw reads at Q25, called clones with MiXCR and kept productive beta chains. Here each entry gathers all rows of one CDR3 protein and keeps the most common genes and DNA. For this entry, the V and J calls and clone size follow TCRdb and not the study's own pipeline. Present in this sample are tens of thousands of distinct CDR3 sequences, around 8.6% of which were seen just once. Less than 9% of the sample comes from the top ten.

The sample's time point label, in plain terms: sample taken at primary tumor resection. Without any cell sorting, TCR sequencing was performed on whole RNA extracted either from tumor and nontumor lung tissue or from cryopreserved PBMC samples. The donors were around 69 patients from the lung TRACERx cohort who had early-stage, untreated non-small cell lung cancer. Only patients with enough RNA available from two or more tumor regions were chosen for TCR sequencing. The sequence derives from a male donor with early-stage non-small cell lung cancer. Sample: PBMCs, taken at surgery.

The CDR3 here reads CSAEIGAASTKTQYF. The DNA sequence is as follows: TGCAGTGCGGAGATAGGTGCGGCTAGTACCAAGACCCAGTACTTC. Rearrangement joined TRBV20-1 to TRBJ2-5; the D gene identity is not certain. Based on the germline V gene (reference sequence), the CDR1 and CDR2 sequences are DFQATT and SNEGSKA. Trimming at the junction amounts to 6 bases on V and 6 bases on J, and the germline ends lie 23 bases apart. Taken from cysteine to phenylalanine, the CDR3 has 15 residues. Only CDR3 DNA remains: 45 bases, in frame from the first base.